Described below is a single TCR beta chain sequence and its context. The sample holds many counts of this clonotype. Its binding antigen is unknown. Base qualities are not provided; no much larger clone lies one nucleotide away. From cysteine to phenylalanine, the CDR3 is 12 amino acids long. Only CDR3 DNA is held: 36 bases, read in frame from base 1. At the junction V is shortened by 5 bases and J by 8 bases, with 12 bases in between. This sample was included in a study of T-cell reconstitution after alpha-beta-depleted transplantation in children (dated by TCRdb to about 2016). In terms of the full investigation: Using TCR repertoire profiling, the study quantitatively followed how T-cell immune reconstitution unfolded in children after TCRalphabeta/CD19-depleted allogeneic hematopoietic cell transplantation.

The method behind the library was PCR. This sample was sequenced with an Illumina HiSeq 2500. Molecular barcoding was employed in the preparation of TCR libraries, with unique molecular identifiers being used to normalize TCRbeta repertoire quantification. TCRdb trimmed the raw reads at Q25, called clones with MiXCR and kept productive beta chains. Identical CDR3 proteins give one entry, which carries the most common genes and DNA. The sample data list a few hundred thousand distinct CDR3 sequences, and about 8.8% of these were observed just once. The ten top clones hold less than 6% of the sample. The rearrangement combines TRBV12-3 or TRBV12-4 with TRBJ1-1; the D gene is possibly TRBD1, with 5 bases matching. This TCR derives from a human donor who donated a stem cell graft to a child with SCID. The source material was PBMCs from the stem cell graft donor, sampled from the stem cell graft. The DNA is as follows: TGTGCCAGCAGTCCCGGGCGGGGGGAAGCTTTCTTT. It translates as CASSPGRGEAFF.